A single sample is the source of the 5 T cell receptor beta chains below, sequenced in a study of blood T cells in healthy people across ages. A J-beta primer mix and a sample-barcoded 5' primer were used in a second PCR of about 7 to 11 cycles. TCRdb analysed the 5' RACE reads with MiXCR anew, one entry per CDR3 protein. The sample yields 1,800,000 or so distinct CDR3 sequences, around 40% seen once. What was sequenced was blood. The receptors come from a human donor in good health.

This clonotype appeared a few times. V is TRBV4-2 and J is TRBJ2-1, with 8 nucleotides matching TRBD2. V shed 0 bases and J 0 bases; nucleotides not matched to a gene: 13. The CDR3 spans 20 residues. Germline loops: CDR1 LGHNA, CDR2 YNFKEQ. CDR3 in DNA: TGTGCCAGCAGCCAAGATCAGCCCAGCGGGGGAATCAGCTCCTACAATGAGCAGTTCTTC. It yields the protein CASSQDQPSGGISSYNEQFF.

Only a few counts were recorded for this clonotype. This sequence joins TRBV10-3 and TRBJ2-1; D is uncertain. Germline V gene lookup returns CDR1 ENHRY and CDR2 SYGVKD. The CDR3 totals 13 residues. The CDR3, as DNA: TGTACCACTCGGGCCCCTTCCTACAATGAGCAGTTCTTC. Translated: CTTRAPSYNEQFF.

The chain has TRBV7-2 and TRBJ2-1, with 9 positions matching TRBD2. The CDR3 consists of 15 residues. From germline, CDR1 is SGHTA and CDR2 FQGNSA. The ends lost 1 base at V and 6 bases at J; junction bases unmatched: 4. CDR3 sequence reads: CASSLGLAGSNEQFF. CDR3 DNA sequence: TGTGCCAGCAGCTTAGGCCTAGCGGGGAGCAATGAGCAGTTCTTC.

This clonotype was detected only a few times. The CDR3 is CASSLEGPRPQHF. CDR3 nucleotide sequence: TGTGCCAGCAGCTTAGAGGGCCCTCGTCCCCAGCATTTT. The V and J genes are TRBV7-2 and TRBJ1-5, with no clear D. The ends were cut back, 1 base at V and 10 bases at J, with 11 bases in the middle. This CDR3 comprises 13 residues. Germline V gene lookup returns CDR1 SGHTA and CDR2 FQGNSA.

The gene calls are TRBV28 and TRBJ2-1; D possibly corresponds to TRBD2 (6 bases). With the DNA end fitting TRBJ2-7 better, the J assignment may be wrong. The CDR3 sequence is 14 residues long. Germline V gives CDR1 MDHEN, CDR2 SYDVKM. The CDR3: CASSWRDPYNEQYF. The CDR3 DNA sequence: TGTGCCAGCAGTTGGAGGGACCCCTACAATGAGCAGTACTTC.